The 18 T cell receptor beta chains below all came from one sample that was sequenced in a study of regulatory T cells in long-lasting Graves disease. Arm-PCR with iRepertoire HTBI primers amplified the CDR3 regions for these TCR beta libraries. MiXCR, applied by TCRdb to the multiplex PCR reads, yields one record per CDR3 protein. The sample includes a few hundred thousand distinct CDR3 sequences, 22% of them seen just once. Time point meaning: persistent/refractory GD, antithyroid drugs over 5 years with positive TRAb. Generation of the TCR library employed RNA extracted from PBMCs. This specimen consisted of peripheral blood mononuclear cells (PBMCs), obtained when the disease was refractory, from a patient treated with antithyroid drugs. The receptors come from a female donor with Graves disease.

This clonotype was detected a few times. The V and J genes are TRBV29-1 and TRBJ2-5; D ambiguous. Germline-derived CDR1 and CDR2 are SQVTM and ANQGSEA. V gave up 2 bases and J gave up 0 bases, with 7 bases separating them. This CDR3 has 13 residues. CDR3 sequence reads: CSVEKVYQETQYF. The CDR3 DNA reads as TGCAGCGTTGAAAAAGTCTACCAAGAGACCCAGTACTTC.

This chain uses TRBV7-8 with TRBJ1-1; TRBD1 might be the D (5 bases). CDR3 length equals 14 residues. Germline V gene data show CDR1 as SGHVS and CDR2 as FQNEAQ. V lost 6 bases and J lost 4, with 15 bases in between. The CDR3 protein is CASSLDTEVTEAFF. The CDR3 region has the DNA TGTGCCAGCAGTCTGGACACCGAGGTCACTGAAGCTTTCTTT.

There are a few counts of this clonotype. The chain uses TRBV11-2 and TRBJ2-1; D uncertain. Germline CDR1 and CDR2: SGHAT and FQNNGV. The CDR3 has 15 residues. Trimming took off 1 base at V and 1 base at J, with 8 bases between the two ends. CDR3 bases: TGTGCCAGCAGCTTAGTTTACACTTCCTACAATGAGCAGTTCTTC. It is translated as CASSLVYTSYNEQFF.

The gene calls are TRBV6-1 and TRBJ1-3; 7 bases line up with TRBD1. There are 17 residues in the CDR3. V shed 8 bases and J 0 bases; nucleotides not matched to a gene: 13. Germline V lookup: CDR1 MNHNS, CDR2 SASEGT. The CDR3 loop reads CASSGGDSDSSGNTIYF. CDR3 DNA: TGTGCCAGCTCTGGTGGGGACAGCGATTCCTCTGGAAACACCATATATTTT.

CDR3 sequence: CASCRDRAVQPQHF. The CDR3, as DNA: TGTGCCAGCTGTAGGGACAGGGCGGTTCAGCCCCAGCATTTT. The rearrangement links TRBV18 to TRBJ1-5; 9 nucleotides line up with TRBD1. Germline V gene data show CDR1 as KGHSH and CDR2 as LQKENI. V trimming: 7 bases; J trimming: 6 bases; junction bases outside the gene matches: 7. The CDR3 totals 14 residues.

This clonotype was recorded a few times. This chain connects TRBV7-2 to TRBJ1-6; D remains unclear. The ends were cut back, 7 bases at V and 2 bases at J, with 9 bases in the middle. The CDR3 has 14 residues. Germline-derived CDR1 and CDR2 are SGHTA and FQGNSA. The CDR3 is CASIDLPYNSPLHF. CDR3 in DNA: TGTGCCAGCATAGATTTGCCCTATAATTCACCCCTCCACTTT.

This clonotype has a count of ten or more. The chain recombines TRBV9 with TRBJ2-5, with D maybe TRBD1 (5 bases). The V gene's germline CDR1 is SGDLS and CDR2 YYNGEE. V was trimmed by 0 bases and J by 3 bases, leaving 9 bases between them. This CDR3 comprises 14 residues. CDR3: CASSVGTLEETQYF. DNA of the CDR3: TGTGCCAGCAGCGTAGGGACACTGGAAGAGACCCAGTACTTC. The full variable domain, completed using reference TRBV9 and TRBJ2-5, is DSGVTQTPKHLITATGQRVTLRCSPRSGDLSVYWYQQSLDQGLQFLIQYYNGEERAKGNILERFSAQQFPDLHSELNLSSLELGDSALYFCASSVGTLEETQYFGPGTRLLVL.

Ten or more counts support this clonotype. The CDR3 loop is CASRSGQGNTEAFF. CDR3 sequence (DNA): TGTGCCAGCAGATCGGGACAGGGGAACACTGAAGCTTTCTTT. This sequence joins TRBV28 and TRBJ1-1; 9 bases agree with TRBD1. Per the germline V gene, CDR1 is MDHEN and CDR2 is SYDVKM. The junction had 3 bases not matched to a gene; V was cut back by 6 bases and J by 1 base. The CDR3 has 14 amino acids.

The V and J genes are TRBV12-3 or TRBV12-4 and TRBJ2-2; TRBD2 aligns across 7 bases. After removal of 6 bases from V and 5 bases from J, the junction contained 12 bases not matched to a gene. CDR3 size: 16 residues. CDR3 residues: CASRDQRDFGTGELFF. DNA for the CDR3: TGTGCCAGCAGGGATCAGCGGGACTTCGGAACCGGGGAGCTGTTTTTT.

Worth noting for this clonotype: Mismatch with germline at one junction end may stem from a read error. The rearrangement joins TRBV3-1 to TRBJ1-1; D ambiguous. There are 13 residues in the CDR3. Germline V gene sequence: CDR1 LGHDT, CDR2 YNNKEL (reference sequence). In DNA form, the CDR3 reads TGTGTCAGCAGCCAAGAGGGTGGGACTGAAGCTTTCTTT. Translating gives CVSSQEGGTEAFF.

The V and J genes are TRBV30 and TRBJ1-6, with D maybe TRBD1 (5 bases). Trimming shortened V by 2 bases and J by 7 bases, and 15 bases separated the two germline ends. Germline V gene data show CDR1 as GTSNPN and CDR2 as SVGIG (reference sequence). The CDR3 loop spans 15 amino acids. For the CDR3, the DNA is TGTGCCTGGAGTCCTGCCCGGACACTGAATTCACCCCTCCACTTT. It codes for CAWSPARTLNSPLHF.

This clonotype appeared many times. The gene calls are TRBV30 and TRBJ1-5; D is ambiguous. The CDR3 is 12 amino acids. Deletions cut 0 bases from V and 4 bases from J, with 4 bases between. Looked up from germline, CDR1 is GTSNPN and CDR2 is SVGIG (reference sequence). For the CDR3, the DNA is TGTGCCTGGAGTGTACTTAATCAGCCCCAGCATTTT. It codes for CAWSVLNQPQHF.

This clonotype was counted many times. This chain joins TRBV20-1 and TRBJ2-5; D may be TRBD1 (6 bases). Deletions cut 4 bases from V and 0 bases from J, with 9 bases between. The CDR3 totals 13 residues. CDR1 DFQATT and CDR2 SNEGSKA come from the germline V gene (reference sequence). For the CDR3, the DNA is TGCAGTGCTACCCAGGGGTACCAAGAGACCCAGTACTTC. Its protein product is CSATQGYQETQYF.

The V gene is TRBV6-1, the J gene TRBJ1-2, with unresolved D. Germline V lookup: CDR1 MNHNS, CDR2 SASEGT. The germline V and J ends were trimmed by 6 bases and 8 bases, with 16 bases remaining between them. The CDR3 runs 13 residues. The CDR3: CASRTRSGNGYTF. DNA for the CDR3: TGTGCCAGCAGGACCCGGAGCGGGAACGGCTACACCTTC.

The chain uses TRBV28 and TRBJ1-6; D unresolved. The CDR3 covers 17 residues. Germline V CDR1 and CDR2: MDHEN, SYDVKM. V was shortened by 5 bases and J by 3 bases, with 17 bases between the two germline ends. The CDR3 sequence: CASSTRWRSCYNSPLHF. Here the CDR3 DNA reads TGTGCCAGCAGTACCAGGTGGAGGAGCTGCTATAATTCACCCCTCCACTTT.

V usage is TRBV3-1 and J usage is TRBJ2-1; D possibly uses TRBD1 or TRBD2 (5 bases each). Germline CDR1 reads LGHDT; CDR2 reads YNNKEL (reference sequence). Between the trimmed V and J ends, which lost 3 bases and 8 bases, there was a span of 14 bases. This CDR3 is 14 amino acids long. CDR3 bases: TGTGCCAGCAGCCAGGGGACGGGTCGTTATGAGCAGTTCTTC. Translating it yields CASSQGTGRYEQFF.

This clonotype has ten or more counts. The rearrangement joins TRBV27 to TRBJ2-2, with D possibly matching TRBD1 (6 bases). This CDR3 comprises 17 residues. With 9 bases removed from V and 1 base from J, the gap between germline ends came to 21 bases. Germline V gene data show CDR1 as MNHEY and CDR2 as SMNVEV (reference sequence). CDR3 in amino acids: CASHLNRVTVNTGELFF. The CDR3, as DNA: TGTGCCAGTCACCTAAACAGGGTTACCGTGAACACCGGGGAGCTGTTTTTT.

Regarding this clonotype: A read error is the likely source, as a far larger clone sits one nucleotide away. This chain links TRBV9 with TRBJ2-7; the D gene is possibly TRBD2 (6 bases). Deletions cut 5 bases from V and 3 bases from J, with 12 bases between. The CDR3 loop spans 13 amino acids. CDR1 SGDLS and CDR2 YYNGEE come from the germline V gene. The CDR3 loop is CASSWGDDYEQYF. In DNA form, the CDR3 reads TGTGCCAGCAGTTGGGGGGACGACTACGAGCAGTACTTC.